This TCR beta chain was recorded in a study of cytomegalovirus exposure and HLA in healthy donors. Primers for the PCR totalled 60 Vbeta and 13 Jbeta. TCRdb's table, derived via immunoSEQ multiplex PCR, lists solely in-frame clones and lacks some. The sample contains 35,000 to 55,000 clones, about 60% of which appear only once. This sequence originates from a human donor in good health. Sequenced sample: PBMCs.

This CDR3 reads CSVVGGGSETQYF. In nucleotides, the CDR3 is TGCAGCGTTGTCGGCGGGGGGTCAGAGACCCAGTACTTC. The chain couples TRBV29-1 to TRBJ2-5, with 8 bases lining up with TRBD2. The germline gives CDR1 SQVTM, CDR2 ANQGSEA. Trimming took 4 bases from V and 4 from J; bases not matched to a gene: 5. The CDR3 has 13 residues.